This TCR beta chain comes out of a study of blood T cells in healthy people across ages (dated by TCRdb to about 2015). In terms of the full investigation: Template switching captured roughly one uniquely barcoded TCR beta cDNA molecule per two T cells in model experiments. Using deep sequencing normalized with unique cDNA molecular identifiers, the study measured how TCR beta repertoire diversity changes with age. Four age groups were formed from the donors: young (average roughly 16 years), middle-aged (approximately 40), aged (about 62) and long-lived (approximately 80). The study analyzed two additional independent replicas of 1 million unique cDNA reads from the same blood draw for two donors, one aged 18 to 30 and one aged 80 or older. The paper's findings and limits, for the study overall: Estimates of total diversity based on one million sequenced T cells were considered lower bounds and underestimates. Donor CMV infection status was unknown, potentially confounding age-related changes in expanded clonotypes. As age increased, observed TCR beta diversity per million T cells dropped in a roughly linear way, and a significant reduction was already evident by age 40. Compared with the aged group, more naive CD4+ T cells, fewer expanded clones and increased TCR diversity were shown by the long-lived group, suggesting age selection. Observed TCR beta diversity correlated strongly with the percentage of naive T cells measured by flow cytometry. Bulk unsorted PBMC profiling prevented conclusive comparison of naive and antigen-experienced compartments.

For this clonotype: Its antigen is currently not known. The junction departs from germline at one end; a sequencing error may be responsible.

The roughly 39 donors, aged 6 to 90 years, were systemically healthy Caucasian individuals from Russia. Each donor gave approximately 9.3 milliliters of peripheral blood, collected into EDTA-treated Vacutainer tubes. PBMCs were isolated by Ficoll-Paque density-gradient centrifugation, with at least 6.5 million obtained per sample. Total RNA, at least 6 micrograms per sample, was extracted from PBMCs with Trizol reagent. Naive CD45RAhigh/CD27high T cell percentages were measured by flow cytometry on a PBMC aliquot from every donor. Library preparation used 5' RACE. The listed sequencing device is Illumina HiSeq 2500. A second PCR of about 6 to 11 cycles was performed with a sample-barcoded 5' primer and a J-beta primer mix. A unique molecular identifier was introduced onto each TCR beta cDNA molecule by a template-switch 5' adaptor carrying 12 random nucleotides. At least 2.5 million CDR3-containing paired-end reads were obtained from each sample. The Mint cDNA synthesis kit, primed by a TRBC-specific oligonucleotide, was used to synthesize first-strand cDNA from all RNA. Following uracil-DNA glycosylase treatment, all cDNA underwent a first 18-cycle PCR with the universal primers M1SS and BC2_uni_R. The published analysis was carried out like this. For normalization, 1 million high-quality reads were randomly selected from each sample, with every read carrying a distinct molecular identifier. Instead of being binned into consensus sequences, reads that shared molecular identifiers were thrown out. MiTCR, with a Q25 quality threshold and the strictest error-elimination algorithm, was used for CDR3 identification, clonotype clustering and error correction. A nonparametric unseen species model using Euler transformation provided a lower-bound estimate of total TCR beta diversity. Through fastp at Q25 and MiXCR, TCRdb rebuilt clones from the public reads, retaining in-frame beta chains. Entries that share a CDR3 protein sequence are merged under the most common genes and DNA. The V and J calls and clone size are TCRdb's, not the authors'. The sample has more than 900,000 distinct CDR3 sequences on record, 25% of them singletons. The ten top clones hold around 0.7% of the sample.

CDR3 length: 12 amino acids, cysteine to phenylalanine. The sequence is cut down to CDR3 DNA, 36 bases in frame from base 1. CDR1 and CDR2 are read off the germline V gene (reference sequence) as LNHNV and YYDKDF. The same specimen was also included in a second study, on T cells of mothers and their children. The second investigation adds: Nine systemically healthy Caucasian individuals served as donors, namely three mothers together with their six children. cDNA synthesis consumed the entire amount of extracted RNA, loaded at around 1.5 ug RNA in each 15 ul reaction. Sample barcodes and 2-4 random nucleotides were added via the M1S primer in the second PCR. Over 10 million TCR beta CDR3 reads came from each mother, compared with 2.5 million to 3.5 million reads from each child. TCR recombination output is similarly shaped by thymic selection in related and unrelated pairs, with a minor effect exerted by inherited differences. Normalized repertoire overlap was always found to be slightly, but never significantly, higher in related mother-child pairs than in unrelated mother-child pairs. Persistent microchimeric T cell clones were not detected, at a sensitivity of 95 to 100 clones per million clonotypes. To look for features that set related mother-child pairs apart from unrelated individuals, the researchers ran deep NGS to compare the TCR beta repertoires of mothers and children. The mean age was about 38 +/- 4 years for the mothers and approximately 11 +/- 4 years for the children. After adapter ligation with NEBNext reagents, the libraries were sequenced on Illumina HiSeq 2000 with 100+100 nt paired-end reads. To prevent cross-contamination, the mother and child libraries were prepared a month apart and were sequenced in separate runs. For each donor, somewhere between about 500,000 and 2,000,000 distinct TCR beta clonotypes were identified. Naive TCR beta clonotypes were estimated from low-frequency clonotypes matched to each donor's FACS-determined naive share, without sorting.

The sequence came from a girl aged 2-10 years in good health. The rearrangement combines TRBV15 with TRBJ2-1; 12 bases in the middle match TRBD2. Sequencing used blood. The nucleotide sequence is TGTGCCACCAGCAGCCTGACTAGCGGGGGAGCCTTC. Its product reads: CATSSLTSGGAF.